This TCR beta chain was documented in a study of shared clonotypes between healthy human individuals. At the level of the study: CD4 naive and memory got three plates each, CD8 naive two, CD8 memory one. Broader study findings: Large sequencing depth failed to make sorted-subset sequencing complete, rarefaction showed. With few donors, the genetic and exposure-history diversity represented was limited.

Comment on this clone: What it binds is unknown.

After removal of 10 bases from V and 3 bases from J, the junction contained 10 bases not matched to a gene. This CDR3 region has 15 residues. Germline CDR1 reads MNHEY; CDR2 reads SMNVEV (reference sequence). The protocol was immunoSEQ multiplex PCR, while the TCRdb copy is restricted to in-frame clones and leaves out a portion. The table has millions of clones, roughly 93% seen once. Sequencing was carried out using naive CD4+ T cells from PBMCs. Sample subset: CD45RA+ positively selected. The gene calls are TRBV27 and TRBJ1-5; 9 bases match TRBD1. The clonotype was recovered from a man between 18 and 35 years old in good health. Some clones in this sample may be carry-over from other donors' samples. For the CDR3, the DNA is TGTGCCACAGGCCGGTACAGGGGGCACAATCAGCCCCAGCATTTT. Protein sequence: CATGRYRGHNQPQHF.